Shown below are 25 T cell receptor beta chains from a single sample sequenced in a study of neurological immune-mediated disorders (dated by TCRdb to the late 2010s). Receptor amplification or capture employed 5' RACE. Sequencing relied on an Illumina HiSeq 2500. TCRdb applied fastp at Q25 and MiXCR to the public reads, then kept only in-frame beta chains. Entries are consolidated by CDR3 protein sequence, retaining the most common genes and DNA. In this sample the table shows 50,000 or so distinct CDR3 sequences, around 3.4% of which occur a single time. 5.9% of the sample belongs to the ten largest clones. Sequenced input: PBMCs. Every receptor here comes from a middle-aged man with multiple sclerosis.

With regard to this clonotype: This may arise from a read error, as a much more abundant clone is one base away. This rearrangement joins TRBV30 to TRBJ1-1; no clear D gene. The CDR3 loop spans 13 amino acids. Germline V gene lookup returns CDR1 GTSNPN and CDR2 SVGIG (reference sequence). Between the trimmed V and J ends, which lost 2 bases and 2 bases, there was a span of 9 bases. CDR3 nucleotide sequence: TGTGCCTGGAGTCACAAGGCAAACACTGAAGCTTTCTTT. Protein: CAWSHKANTEAFF.

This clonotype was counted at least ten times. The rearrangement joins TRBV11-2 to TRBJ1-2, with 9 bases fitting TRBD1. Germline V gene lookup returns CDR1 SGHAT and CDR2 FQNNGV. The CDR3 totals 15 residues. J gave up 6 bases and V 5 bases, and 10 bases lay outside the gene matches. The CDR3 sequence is CASSTATGGRDGYTF. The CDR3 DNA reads TGTGCCAGCAGCACGGCGACAGGGGGAAGGGATGGCTACACCTTC.

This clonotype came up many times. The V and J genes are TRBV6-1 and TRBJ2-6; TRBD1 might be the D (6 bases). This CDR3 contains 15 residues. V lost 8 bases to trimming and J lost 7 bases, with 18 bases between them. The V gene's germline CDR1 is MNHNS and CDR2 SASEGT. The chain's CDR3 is CASGQQGMRANVLTF. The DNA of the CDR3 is TGTGCCAGCGGCCAACAGGGAATGAGAGCCAACGTCCTGACTTTC.

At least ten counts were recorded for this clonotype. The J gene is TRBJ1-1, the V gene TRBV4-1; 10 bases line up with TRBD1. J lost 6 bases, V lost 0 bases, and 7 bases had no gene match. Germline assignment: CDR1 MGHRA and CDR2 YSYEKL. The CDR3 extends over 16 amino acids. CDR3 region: CASSQDDGTGASEAFF. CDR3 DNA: TGCGCCAGCAGCCAAGATGACGGGACAGGGGCCTCTGAAGCTTTCTTT.

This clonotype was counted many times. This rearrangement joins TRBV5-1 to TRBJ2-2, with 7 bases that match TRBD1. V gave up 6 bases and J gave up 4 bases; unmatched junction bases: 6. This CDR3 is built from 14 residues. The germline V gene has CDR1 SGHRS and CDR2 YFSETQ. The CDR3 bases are TGCGCCAGCAACAAAGGGGGCGGCACCGGGGAGCTGTTTTTT. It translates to CASNKGGGTGELFF.

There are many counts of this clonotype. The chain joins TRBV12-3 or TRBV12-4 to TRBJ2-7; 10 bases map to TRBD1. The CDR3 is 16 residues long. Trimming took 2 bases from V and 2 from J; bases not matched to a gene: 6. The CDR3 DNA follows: TGTGCCAGCAGTTTACCCCGGGACAGGGGTGCCTACGAGCAGTACTTC. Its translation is CASSLPRDRGAYEQYF.

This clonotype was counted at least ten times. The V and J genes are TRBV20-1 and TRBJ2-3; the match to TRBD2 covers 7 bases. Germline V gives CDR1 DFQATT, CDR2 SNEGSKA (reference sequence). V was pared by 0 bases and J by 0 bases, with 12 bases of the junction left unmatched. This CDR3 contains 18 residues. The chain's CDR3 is CSARETSRGGYSTDTQYF. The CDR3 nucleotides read TGCAGTGCTAGAGAGACCAGTCGGGGAGGGTATAGCACAGATACGCAGTATTTT.

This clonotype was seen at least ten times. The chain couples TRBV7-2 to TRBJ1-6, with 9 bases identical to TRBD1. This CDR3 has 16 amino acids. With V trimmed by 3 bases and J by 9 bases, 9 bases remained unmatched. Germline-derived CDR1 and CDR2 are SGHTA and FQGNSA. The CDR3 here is CASSFTGTGYGSPLHF. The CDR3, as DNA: TGTGCCAGCAGCTTTACCGGGACAGGGTACGGTTCACCCCTCCACTTT.

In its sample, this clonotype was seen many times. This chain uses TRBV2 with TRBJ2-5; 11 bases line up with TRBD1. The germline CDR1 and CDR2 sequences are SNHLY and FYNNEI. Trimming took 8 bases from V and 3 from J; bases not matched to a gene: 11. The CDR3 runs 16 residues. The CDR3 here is CASSPRGDRGKETQYF. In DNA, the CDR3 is TGTGCCAGCTCCCCGAGAGGGGACAGGGGGAAAGAGACCCAGTACTTC.

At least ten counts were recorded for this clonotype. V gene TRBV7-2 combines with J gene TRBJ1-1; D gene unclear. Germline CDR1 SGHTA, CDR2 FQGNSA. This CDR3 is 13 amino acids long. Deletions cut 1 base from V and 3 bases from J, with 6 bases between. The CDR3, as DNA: TGTGCCAGCAGCTTAGTAGGGCACACTGAAGCTTTCTTT. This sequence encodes CASSLVGHTEAFF.

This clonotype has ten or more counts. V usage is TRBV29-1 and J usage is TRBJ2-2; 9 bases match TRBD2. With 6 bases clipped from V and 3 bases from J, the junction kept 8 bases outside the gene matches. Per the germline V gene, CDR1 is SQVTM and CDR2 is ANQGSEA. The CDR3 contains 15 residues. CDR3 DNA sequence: TGCAGCGTCCTCGCAGCGGGGGGTTACACCGGGGAGCTGTTTTTT. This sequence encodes CSVLAAGGYTGELFF.

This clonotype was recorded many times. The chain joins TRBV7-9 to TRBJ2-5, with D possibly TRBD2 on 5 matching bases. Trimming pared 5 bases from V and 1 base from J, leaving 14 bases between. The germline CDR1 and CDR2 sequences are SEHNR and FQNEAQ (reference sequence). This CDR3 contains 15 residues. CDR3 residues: CASSPGVTVQETQYF. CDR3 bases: TGTGCCAGCAGCCCCGGGGTCACAGTCCAAGAGACCCAGTACTTC. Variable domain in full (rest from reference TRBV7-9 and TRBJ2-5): DTGVSQNPRHKITKRGQNVTFRCDPISEHNRLYWYRQTLGQGPEFLTYFQNEAQLEKSRLLSDRFSAERPKGSFSTLEIQRTEQGDSAMYLCASSPGVTVQETQYFGPGTRLLVL.

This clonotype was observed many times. The CDR3 sequence: CSARDLSRGADTQYF. The CDR3 coding sequence is TGCAGTGCTAGAGATCTCTCGCGGGGAGCAGATACGCAGTATTTT. The V call is TRBV20-1, the J call TRBJ2-3; weak D call: TRBD2 (6 bases). V lost 0 bases and J 4 bases, leaving 14 bases between the germline ends. Germline V gene data show CDR1 as DFQATT and CDR2 as SNEGSKA (reference sequence). The CDR3 length is 15 residues.

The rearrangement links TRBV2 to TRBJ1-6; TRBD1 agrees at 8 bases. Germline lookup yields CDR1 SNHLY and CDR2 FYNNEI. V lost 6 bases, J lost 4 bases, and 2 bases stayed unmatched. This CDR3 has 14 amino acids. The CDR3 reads CASRRTGYNSPLHF. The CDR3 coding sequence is TGTGCCAGCAGGCGGACAGGGTATAATTCACCCCTCCACTTT.

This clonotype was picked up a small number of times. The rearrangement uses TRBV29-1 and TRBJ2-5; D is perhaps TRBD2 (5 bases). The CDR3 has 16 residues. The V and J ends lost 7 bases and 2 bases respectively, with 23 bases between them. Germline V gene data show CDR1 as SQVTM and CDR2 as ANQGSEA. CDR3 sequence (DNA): TGCAGCGCTCGGAAGCGTCTCCCGGGATGGCAAGAGACCCAGTACTTC. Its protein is CSARKRLPGWQETQYF.

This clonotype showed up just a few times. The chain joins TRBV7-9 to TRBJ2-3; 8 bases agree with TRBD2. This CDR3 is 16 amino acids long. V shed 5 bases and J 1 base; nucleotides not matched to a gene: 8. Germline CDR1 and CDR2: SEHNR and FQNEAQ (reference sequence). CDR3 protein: CASSLRLALGTDTQYF. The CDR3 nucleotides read TGTGCCAGCAGCCTCCGACTAGCGCTAGGCACAGATACGCAGTATTTT.

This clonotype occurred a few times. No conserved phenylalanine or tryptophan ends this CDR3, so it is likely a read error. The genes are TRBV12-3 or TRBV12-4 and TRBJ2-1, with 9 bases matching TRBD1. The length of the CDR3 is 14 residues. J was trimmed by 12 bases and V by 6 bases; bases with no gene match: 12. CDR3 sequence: CASSLGQGISGQFN. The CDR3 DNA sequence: TGTGCCAGCAGCCTAGGACAGGGGATTAGCGGGCAGTTCAAC.

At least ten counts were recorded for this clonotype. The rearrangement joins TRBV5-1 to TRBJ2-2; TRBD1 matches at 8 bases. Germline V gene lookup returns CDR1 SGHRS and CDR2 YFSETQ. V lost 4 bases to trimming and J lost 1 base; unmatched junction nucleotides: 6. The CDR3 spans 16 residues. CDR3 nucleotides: TGCGCCAGCAGCAGCCCCGGGACAGGGAACACCGGGGAGCTGTTTTTT. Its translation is CASSSPGTGNTGELFF.

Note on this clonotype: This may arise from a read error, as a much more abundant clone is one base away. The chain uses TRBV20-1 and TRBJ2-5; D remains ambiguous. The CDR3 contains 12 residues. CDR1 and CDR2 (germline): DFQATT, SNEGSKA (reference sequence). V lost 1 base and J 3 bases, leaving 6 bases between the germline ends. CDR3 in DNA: TGCAGTGCTAGAGGAAACAAAGAGACCCAGTACTTC. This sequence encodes CSARGNKETQYF.

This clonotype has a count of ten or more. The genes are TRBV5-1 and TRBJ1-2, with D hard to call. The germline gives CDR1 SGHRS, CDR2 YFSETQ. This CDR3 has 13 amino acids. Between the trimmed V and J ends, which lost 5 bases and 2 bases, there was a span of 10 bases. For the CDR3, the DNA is TGCGCCAGCAGTAAAGAGATGAACTATGGCTACACCTTC. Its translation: CASSKEMNYGYTF.

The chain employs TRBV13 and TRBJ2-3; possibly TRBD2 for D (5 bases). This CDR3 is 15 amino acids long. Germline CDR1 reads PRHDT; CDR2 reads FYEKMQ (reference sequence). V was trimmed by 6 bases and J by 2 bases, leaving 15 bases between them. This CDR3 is CASSEWERLTDTQYF. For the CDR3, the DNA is TGTGCCAGCAGTGAGTGGGAGAGGCTCACAGATACGCAGTATTTT.

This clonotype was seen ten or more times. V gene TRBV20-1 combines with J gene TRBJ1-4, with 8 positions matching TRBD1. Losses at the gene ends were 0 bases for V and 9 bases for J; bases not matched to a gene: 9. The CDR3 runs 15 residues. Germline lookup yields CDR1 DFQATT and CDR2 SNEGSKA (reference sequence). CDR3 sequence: CSARDSGTGYKKLFF. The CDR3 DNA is TGCAGTGCTAGAGATTCCGGGACAGGCTACAAAAAACTGTTTTTT.

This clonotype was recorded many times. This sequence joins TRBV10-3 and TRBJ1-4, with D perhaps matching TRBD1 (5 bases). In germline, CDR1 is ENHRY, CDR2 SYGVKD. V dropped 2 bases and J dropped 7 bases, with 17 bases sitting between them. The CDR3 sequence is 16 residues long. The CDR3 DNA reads TGTGCCATCAGTGAGGCCCCTCGAGGGGCTGGTGAAAAACTGTTTTTT. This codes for CAISEAPRGAGEKLFF.

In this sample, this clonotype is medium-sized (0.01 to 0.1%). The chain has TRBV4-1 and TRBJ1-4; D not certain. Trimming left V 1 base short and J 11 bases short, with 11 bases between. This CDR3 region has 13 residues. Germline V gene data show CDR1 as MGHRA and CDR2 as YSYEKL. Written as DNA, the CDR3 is TGCGCCAGCAGCCAAGTCACGGGGAGTAAACTGTTTTTT. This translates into CASSQVTGSKLFF.

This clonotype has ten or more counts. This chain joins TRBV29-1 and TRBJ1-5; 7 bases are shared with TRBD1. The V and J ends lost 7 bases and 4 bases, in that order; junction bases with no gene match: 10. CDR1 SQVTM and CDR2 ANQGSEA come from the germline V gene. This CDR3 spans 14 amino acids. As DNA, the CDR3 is TGCAGCGCCCGACAGGGAAAGGGGAATCAGCCCCAGCATTTT. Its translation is CSARQGKGNQPQHF.